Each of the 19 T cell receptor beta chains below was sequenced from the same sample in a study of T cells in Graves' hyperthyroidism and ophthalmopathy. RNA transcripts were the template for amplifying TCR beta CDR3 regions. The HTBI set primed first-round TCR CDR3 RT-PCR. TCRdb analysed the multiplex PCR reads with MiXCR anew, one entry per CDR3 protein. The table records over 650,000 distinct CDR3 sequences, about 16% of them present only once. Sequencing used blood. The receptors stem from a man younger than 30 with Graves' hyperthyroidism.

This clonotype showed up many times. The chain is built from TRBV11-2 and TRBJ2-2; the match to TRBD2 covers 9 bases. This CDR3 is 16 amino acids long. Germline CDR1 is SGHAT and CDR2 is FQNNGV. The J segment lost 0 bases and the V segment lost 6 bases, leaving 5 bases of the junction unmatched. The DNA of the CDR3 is TGTGCCAGCAGGGAAACTAGCGGGCCGAACACCGGGGAGCTGTTTTTT. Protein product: CASRETSGPNTGELFF.

CDR3 protein: CAWSVDRGRTAFF. Written as DNA, the CDR3 is TGTGCCTGGAGTGTGGACAGGGGCCGGACAGCTTTCTTT. The chain recombines TRBV30 with TRBJ1-1; 9 nucleotides match TRBD1. The V segment lost 0 bases and the J segment 10 bases; nucleotides outside the gene matches: 6. CDR1 and CDR2 (germline): GTSNPN, SVGIG (reference sequence). CDR3 length: 13 residues.

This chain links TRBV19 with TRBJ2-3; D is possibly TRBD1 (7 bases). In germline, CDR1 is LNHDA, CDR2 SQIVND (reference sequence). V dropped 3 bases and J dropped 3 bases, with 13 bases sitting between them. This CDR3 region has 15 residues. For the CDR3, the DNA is TGTGCCAGTAGTATCGGACAGGAGGGGACAGATACGCAGTATTTT. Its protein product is CASSIGQEGTDTQYF.

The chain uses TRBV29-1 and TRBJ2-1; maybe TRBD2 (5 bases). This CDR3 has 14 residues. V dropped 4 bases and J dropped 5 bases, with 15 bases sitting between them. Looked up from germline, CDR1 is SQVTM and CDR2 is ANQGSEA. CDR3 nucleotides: TGCAGCGTTGGGAGGAGTAGCTGCAACAATGAGCAGTTCTTC. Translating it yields CSVGRSSCNNEQFF.

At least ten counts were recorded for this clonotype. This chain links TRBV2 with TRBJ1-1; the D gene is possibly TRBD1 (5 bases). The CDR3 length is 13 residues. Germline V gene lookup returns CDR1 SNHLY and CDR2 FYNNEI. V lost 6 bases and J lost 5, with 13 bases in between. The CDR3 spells CASRRDGRTEAFF. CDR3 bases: TGTGCCAGCAGAAGGGACGGGCGTACTGAAGCTTTCTTT.

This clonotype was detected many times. The CDR3 region is CASREAPLGNQPQHF. CDR3 bases: TGTGCCAGCAGGGAGGCCCCCCTGGGCAATCAGCCCCAGCATTTT. The chain carries TRBV2 and TRBJ1-5; D remains unclear. V lost 6 bases, J lost 2 bases, and 14 bases lay in between. Germline CDR1 reads SNHLY; CDR2 reads FYNNEI. CDR3 length: 15 amino acids.

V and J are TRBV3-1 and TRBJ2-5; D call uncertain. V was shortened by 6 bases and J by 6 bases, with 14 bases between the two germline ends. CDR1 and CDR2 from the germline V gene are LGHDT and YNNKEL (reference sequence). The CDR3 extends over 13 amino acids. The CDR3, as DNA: TGTGCCAGCAGGCGCCGCAACGACCAGACCCAGTACTTC. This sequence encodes CASRRRNDQTQYF.

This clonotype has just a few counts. As DNA, the CDR3 is TGCAGTGCTAGACGAGGGAGTGACTACAATGAGCAGTTCTTC. Its protein product is CSARRGSDYNEQFF. This rearrangement joins TRBV20-1 to TRBJ2-1; a possible D gene is TRBD2 (5 bases). The CDR3 is 14 amino acids. Germline V CDR1 and CDR2: DFQATT, SNEGSKA (reference sequence). V was trimmed by 2 bases and J by 3 bases, leaving 11 bases between them.

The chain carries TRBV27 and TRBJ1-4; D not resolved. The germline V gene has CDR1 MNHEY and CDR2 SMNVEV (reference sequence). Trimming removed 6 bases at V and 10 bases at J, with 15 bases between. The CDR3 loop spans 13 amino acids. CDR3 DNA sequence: TGTGCCAGCAGCCTAGTGGGTTCGGGAAAACTGTTTTTT. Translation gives CASSLVGSGKLFF.

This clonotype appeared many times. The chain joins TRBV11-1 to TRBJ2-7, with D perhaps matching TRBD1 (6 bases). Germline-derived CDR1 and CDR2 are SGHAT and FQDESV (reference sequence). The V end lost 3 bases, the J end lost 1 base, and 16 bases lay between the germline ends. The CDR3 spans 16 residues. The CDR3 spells CASSLQGDIYSYEQYF. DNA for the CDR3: TGTGCCAGCAGCTTGCAAGGGGACATCTATTCCTACGAGCAGTACTTC.

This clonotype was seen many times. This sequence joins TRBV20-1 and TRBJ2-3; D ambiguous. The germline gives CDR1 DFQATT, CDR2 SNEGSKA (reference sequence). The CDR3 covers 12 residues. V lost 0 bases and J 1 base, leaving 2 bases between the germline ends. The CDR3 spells CSARDRTDTQYF. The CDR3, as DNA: TGCAGTGCTAGAGATCGCACAGATACGCAGTATTTT.

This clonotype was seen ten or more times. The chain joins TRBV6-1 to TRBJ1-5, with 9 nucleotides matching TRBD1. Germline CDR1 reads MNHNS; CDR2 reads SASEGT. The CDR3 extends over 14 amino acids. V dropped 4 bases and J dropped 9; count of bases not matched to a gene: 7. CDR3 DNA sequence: TGTGCCAGCAGTGCGACAGGGGGGGATCTGCCCCAGCATTTT. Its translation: CASSATGGDLPQHF.

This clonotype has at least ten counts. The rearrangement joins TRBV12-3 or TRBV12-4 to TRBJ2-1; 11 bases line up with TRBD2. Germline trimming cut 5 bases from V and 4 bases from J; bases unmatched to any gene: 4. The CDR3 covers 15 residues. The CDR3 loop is CASSRLAGKYNEQFF. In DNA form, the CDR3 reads TGTGCCAGCAGTCGACTAGCGGGAAAGTACAATGAGCAGTTCTTC.

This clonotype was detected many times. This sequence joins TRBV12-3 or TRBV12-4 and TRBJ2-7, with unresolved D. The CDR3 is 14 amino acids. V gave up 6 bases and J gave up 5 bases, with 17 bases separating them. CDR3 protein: CASSIRGSSHEQYF. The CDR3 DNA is TGTGCCAGCAGCATTCGTGGGTCCAGCCACGAGCAGTACTTC.

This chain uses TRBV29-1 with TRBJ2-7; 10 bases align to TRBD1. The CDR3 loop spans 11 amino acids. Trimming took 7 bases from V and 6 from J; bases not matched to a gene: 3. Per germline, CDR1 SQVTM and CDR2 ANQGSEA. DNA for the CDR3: TGCAGCGGGGACAGGGGTGGCGAGCAGTACTTC. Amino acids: CSGDRGGEQYF.

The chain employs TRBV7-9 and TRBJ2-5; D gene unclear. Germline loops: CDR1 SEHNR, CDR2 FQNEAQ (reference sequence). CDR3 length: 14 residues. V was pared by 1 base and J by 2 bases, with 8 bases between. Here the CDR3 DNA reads TGTGCCAGCAGCTTAGGGCGGATACAAGAGACCCAGTACTTC. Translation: CASSLGRIQETQYF.

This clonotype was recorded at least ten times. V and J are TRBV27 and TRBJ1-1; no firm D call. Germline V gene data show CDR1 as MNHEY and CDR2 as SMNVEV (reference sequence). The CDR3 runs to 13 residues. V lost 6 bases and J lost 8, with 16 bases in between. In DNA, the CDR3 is TGTGCCAGCAGGGATCGGTCCCGGGTGGAAGCTTTCTTT. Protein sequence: CASRDRSRVEAFF.

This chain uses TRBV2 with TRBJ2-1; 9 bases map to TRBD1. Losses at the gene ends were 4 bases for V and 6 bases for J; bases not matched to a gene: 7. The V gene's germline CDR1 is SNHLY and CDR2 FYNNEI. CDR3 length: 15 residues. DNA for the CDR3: TGTGCCAGCAGTGTGGGACAGGGATTCTCCAATGAGCAGTTCTTC. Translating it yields CASSVGQGFSNEQFF.

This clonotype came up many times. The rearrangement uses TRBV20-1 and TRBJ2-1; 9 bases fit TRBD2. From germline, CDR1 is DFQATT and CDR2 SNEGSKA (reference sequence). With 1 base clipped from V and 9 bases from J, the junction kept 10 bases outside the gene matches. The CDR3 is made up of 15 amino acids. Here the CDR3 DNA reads TGCAGTGCTAGAGTAGCGGGGGCTGGCTGGGGTGAGCAGTTCTTC. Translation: CSARVAGAGWGEQFF.